This T cell receptor (beta chain) came from a study of blood T cell repertoires in COVID-19. Study at large: Acute and convalescent COVID-19 specimens originated in the United States, Italy and Spain.

V lost 3 bases and J lost 2; bases outside the gene matches: 5. This CDR3 comprises 15 residues. Germline V lookup: CDR1 SGDLS, CDR2 YYNGEE. TCRdb's copy holds only in-frame clones and misses some; the assay was immunoSEQ multiplex PCR. The table has 60,000 to 90,000 clones, roughly 87% seen once. Sequencing used peripheral blood. The receptor was derived from a woman older than 75 with active or convalescent COVID-19. The chain recombines TRBV9 with TRBJ1-2, with 9 nucleotides matching TRBD1. The CDR3: CASSANRGRNYGYTF. DNA of the CDR3: TGTGCCAGCAGCGCAAACAGGGGGCGAAACTATGGCTACACCTTC.